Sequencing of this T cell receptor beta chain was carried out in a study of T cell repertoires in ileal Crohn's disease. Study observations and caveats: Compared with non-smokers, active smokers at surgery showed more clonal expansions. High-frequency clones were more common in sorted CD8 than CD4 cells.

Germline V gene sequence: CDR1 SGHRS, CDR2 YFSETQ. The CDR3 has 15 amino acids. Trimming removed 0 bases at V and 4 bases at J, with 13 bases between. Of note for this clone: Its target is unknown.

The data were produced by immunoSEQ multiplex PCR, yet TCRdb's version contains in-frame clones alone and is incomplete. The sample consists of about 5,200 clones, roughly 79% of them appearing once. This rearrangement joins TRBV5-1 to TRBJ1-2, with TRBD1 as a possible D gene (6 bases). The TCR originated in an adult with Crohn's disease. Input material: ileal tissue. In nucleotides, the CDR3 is TGCGCCAGCAGCTTGGTAGGAGGGGGGGCCTATGGCTACACCTTC. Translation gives CASSLVGGGAYGYTF. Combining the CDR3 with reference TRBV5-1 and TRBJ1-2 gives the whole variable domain KAGVTQTPRYLIKTRGQQVTLSCSPISGHRSVSWYQQTPGQGLQFLFEYFSETQRNKGNFPGRFSGRQFSNSRSEMNVSTLELGDSALYLCASSLVGGGAYGYTFGSGTRLTVV.